This T cell receptor (beta chain) was retrieved from a study of T cell responses to AZD1222 COVID-19 vaccine. This CDR3 contains 12 residues. The protocol was immunoSEQ multiplex PCR, while the TCRdb copy is restricted to in-frame clones and leaves out a portion. The sample shows about 120,000 clones, roughly 91% of them seen only once. The chain has TRBV21-1 and TRBJ1-2. TRBV21-1 is a known pseudogene. This sequence originates from an adult who received the AZD1222 COVID-19 vaccine. The sequencing here drew on peripheral blood, taken 28 days after the second AZD1222 dose. For the CDR3, the DNA is TGTGCCAGCAGTGCCCTAAGGTATGGCTACACCTTC. Protein product: CASSALRYGYTF.